What follows are 8 T cell receptor beta chains derived from one specimen sequenced in a study of blood T cell repertoires in COVID-19. TCRdb keeps only in-frame clones here, not all; method: immunoSEQ multiplex PCR. The table has roughly 100,000 clones, 70% to 85% seen once. What was sequenced was peripheral blood. The receptors here all came from a man between 65 and 85 years old with acute or convalescent COVID-19.

In this sample, this clone turned up a few times. The V and J genes are TRBV7-8 and TRBJ1-6, with 9 bases that match TRBD1. Germline-derived CDR1 and CDR2 are SGHVS and FQNEAQ. V lost 3 bases, J lost 6 bases, and 6 bases stayed unmatched. This CDR3 contains 16 residues. The CDR3 loop reads CASSFRDRVPNSPLHF. CDR3 DNA sequence: TGTGCCAGCAGCTTTAGGGACAGGGTCCCTAATTCACCCCTCCACTTT.

This clone was counted a single time. The chain carries TRBV15 and TRBJ2-7, with 9 positions matching TRBD2. Trimming at V came to 1 base and at J to 0 bases, leaving 13 bases not matched to a gene. The V gene's germline CDR1 is LNHNV and CDR2 YYDKDF (reference sequence). The CDR3 covers 19 residues. CDR3 sequence: CATSRVSYGAGGFSYEQYF. CDR3 DNA sequence: TGTGCCACCAGCAGAGTAAGCTACGGAGCGGGGGGTTTCTCCTACGAGCAGTACTTC.

The chain links TRBV28 to TRBJ1-2; 9 bases fit TRBD1. The CDR3 spans 13 residues. Losses at the gene ends were 6 bases for V and 8 bases for J; bases not matched to a gene: 7. The germline CDR1 and CDR2 sequences are MDHEN and SYDVKM. In DNA, the CDR3 is TGTGCCAGCAGCACAGGGGGCGTAAAAGGCTACACCTTC. Its protein product is CASSTGGVKGYTF.

V is TRBV6-5 and J is TRBJ2-1; TRBD1 might be the D (6 bases). CDR3 length equals 15 residues. V was cut by 6 bases and J by 6 bases, with 18 bases left in between. Germline CDR1 and CDR2: MNHEY and SVGAGI. The CDR3 reads CASSPDRSPSNEQFF. CDR3 bases: TGTGCCAGCAGCCCAGACAGGTCTCCTTCCAATGAGCAGTTCTTC.

The chain carries TRBV9 and TRBJ2-3; 7 bases align to TRBD1. Germline assignment: CDR1 SGDLS and CDR2 YYNGEE. V was clipped by 3 bases and J by 5 bases; unmatched bases: 12. CDR3 length equals 16 residues. DNA for the CDR3: TGTGCCAGCAGCGGCCGACAGGGTTGGCTGGAAGATACGCAGTATTTT. Translation gives CASSGRQGWLEDTQYF.

This clone was seen only a few times. The chain recombines TRBV30 with TRBJ2-7; 7 nucleotides align to TRBD2. Germline V gene lookup returns CDR1 GTSNPN and CDR2 SVGIG (reference sequence). The trim removed 2 bases at V and 3 bases at J, leaving 4 bases unmatched. The CDR3 extends over 13 amino acids. CDR3 protein: CAWSPRDYYEQYF. DNA for the CDR3: TGTGCCTGGAGTCCGCGGGACTACTACGAGCAGTACTTC.

The chain has TRBV2 and TRBJ1-6; a possible D gene is TRBD1 (6 bases). The CDR3 spans 15 residues. Germline V CDR1 and CDR2: SNHLY, FYNNEI. V gave up 8 bases and J gave up 7 bases, with 18 bases separating them. CDR3 in DNA: TGTGCCAGCGGACGGGGGGGGACATTAAATTCACCCCTCCACTTT. Residues: CASGRGGTLNSPLHF. The full variable domain, rest sourced from reference TRBV2 and TRBJ1-6, is EPEVTQTPSHQVTQMGQEVILRCVPISNHLYFYWYRQILGQKVEFLVSFYNNEISEKSEIFDDQFSVERPDGSNFTLKIRSTKLEDSAMYFCASGRGGTLNSPLHFGNGTRLTVT.

The V gene is TRBV5-1, the J gene TRBJ2-1, with TRBD1 matching over 11 bases. Germline CDR1 is SGHRS and CDR2 is YFSETQ. This CDR3 spans 15 amino acids. Losses at the gene ends were 4 bases for V and 4 bases for J; bases not matched to a gene: 4. CDR3 DNA: TGCGCCAGCAGCCCCGGGACAGGGGGTTACAATGAGCAGTTCTTC. This sequence encodes CASSPGTGGYNEQFF.